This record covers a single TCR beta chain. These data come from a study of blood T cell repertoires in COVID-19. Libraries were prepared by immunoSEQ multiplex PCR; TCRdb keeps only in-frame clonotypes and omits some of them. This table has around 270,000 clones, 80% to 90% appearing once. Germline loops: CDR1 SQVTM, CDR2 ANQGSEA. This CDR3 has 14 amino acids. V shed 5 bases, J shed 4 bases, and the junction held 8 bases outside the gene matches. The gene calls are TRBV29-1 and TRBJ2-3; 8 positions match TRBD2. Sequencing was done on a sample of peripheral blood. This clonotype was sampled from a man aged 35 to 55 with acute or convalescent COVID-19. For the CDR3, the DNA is TGCAGCGTTCCATCGGGACTAGTAGCAGATACGCAGTATTTT. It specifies CSVPSGLVADTQYF.